The sequence of this T cell receptor beta chain was determined in a study of regulatory T cells in long-lasting Graves disease. V lost 8 bases, J lost 1 base, and 20 bases stayed unmatched. In germline, CDR1 is MRHNA, CDR2 SNTAGT. The CDR3 extends over 22 amino acids. Regarding time point: newly diagnosed GD, antithyroid drugs for less than 3 months. The TCR library was made from RNA that had been extracted from PBMCs in TRIzol. The authors diagnosed Graves' disease using American Thyroid Association guidelines. Arm-PCR of CDR3 regions with iRepertoire HTBI primers generated TCR beta libraries. Per the study methods: The samples included around 60 TRBV and under 15 TRBJ segments. TCRdb called the multiplex PCR reads again in MiXCR, with one record for every CDR3 protein. The V and J calls, along with clone size, are taken from TCRdb and not from the paper's own processing. Here the sample spans fewer than 650,000 distinct CDR3 sequences, 15% to 20% being singletons.

The same data also contributed to another study, on T cells in Graves' hyperthyroidism and ophthalmopathy. From that study: Those with hyperthyroidism were 18 to 65 years old, newly diagnosed, and ill for under 2 months. First-round RT-PCR of the TCR CDR3 relied on the HTBI primer set.

The sample in question was peripheral blood mononuclear cells (PBMCs), obtained at new diagnosis, from a patient treated with antithyroid drugs. This chain connects TRBV6-4 to TRBJ2-1; TRBD2 matches at 16 bases. This TCR was recovered from a man younger than 35 with Graves disease. This CDR3 is CASQRGTEPGLAGGRSYNEQFF. The CDR3 nucleotides are TGTGCCAGCCAGAGGGGGACCGAGCCGGGACTAGCGGGAGGGAGGTCCTACAATGAGCAGTTCTTC.